The 31 T cell receptor beta chains given below trace back to one sample, sequenced in a study of blood T cell repertoires in COVID-19. Generated by immunoSEQ multiplex PCR, the TCRdb table keeps only in-frame clones and is missing some. The sample yields some 200,000 clones, about 79% seen once. The sample taken for sequencing was peripheral blood. These receptors were taken from a woman aged 40 to 50 who had recovered from COVID-19.

This clone has just a few counts. The rearrangement links TRBV5-1 to TRBJ2-2; 12 nucleotides line up with TRBD2. The CDR3 has 15 amino acids. The germline V gene encodes CDR1 SGHRS and CDR2 YFSETQ. The V gene end was trimmed by 4 bases and the J gene end by 4 bases; junction bases not matched to a gene: 2. The CDR3 DNA sequence: TGCGCCAGCAGCGTGGGACTAGCGGGCACCGGGGAGCTGTTTTTT. Encoded protein: CASSVGLAGTGELFF.

A few counts support this clone. This chain uses TRBV19 with TRBJ1-1; tentative D call: TRBD1 (5 bases). The CDR3 sequence is 14 residues long. V was cut by 9 bases and J by 4 bases, with 18 bases left in between. Germline V gives CDR1 LNHDA, CDR2 SQIVND (reference sequence). The CDR3 DNA reads as TGTGCCAGCATCCGTGGGGCGGGAAGCACTGAAGCTTTCTTT. As protein: CASIRGAGSTEAFF.

The rearrangement links TRBV10-3 to TRBJ2-2; D possibly corresponds to TRBD1 (5 bases). The ends were cut back, 3 bases at V and 2 bases at J, with 13 bases in the middle. Germline CDR1 is ENHRY and CDR2 is SYGVKD. There are 16 residues in the CDR3. CDR3 region: CAISEGTGANTGELFF. The CDR3 bases are TGTGCCATCAGTGAAGGTACAGGCGCAAACACCGGGGAGCTGTTTTTT.

This chain uses TRBV12-3 or TRBV12-4 with TRBJ1-5, with a tentative D call TRBD1 (5 bases). This CDR3 comprises 13 residues. V dropped 10 bases and J dropped 2 bases, with 12 bases sitting between them. This chain's CDR3 is CATRAGGNQPQHF. The CDR3 nucleotides read TGTGCCACCCGAGCGGGGGGCAATCAGCCCCAGCATTTT.

This rearrangement joins TRBV6-5 to TRBJ2-7, with TRBD1 matching 7 bases. Germline CDR1 is MNHEY and CDR2 is SVGAGI. V lost 2 bases, J lost 5 bases, and 9 bases stayed unmatched. The CDR3 is 15 amino acids. This CDR3 is CASSYQQGTRDEQYF. The CDR3 DNA sequence: TGTGCCAGCAGTTACCAACAGGGGACCAGGGACGAGCAGTACTTC.

The J gene is TRBJ2-1, the V gene TRBV5-1, with D maybe TRBD1 (5 bases). The germline gives CDR1 SGHRS, CDR2 YFSETQ. Deletions cut 4 bases from V and 5 bases from J, with 16 bases between. This CDR3 contains 15 residues. CDR3 sequence (DNA): TGCGCCAGCAGCCTACAGGATCGTTTAGACAATGAGCAGTTCTTC. Amino acids: CASSLQDRLDNEQFF.

The chain links TRBV7-9 to TRBJ1-3, with 7 nucleotides matching TRBD1. V lost 3 bases, J lost 3 bases, and 2 bases stayed unmatched. The CDR3 length is 14 residues. Germline V gives CDR1 SEHNR, CDR2 FQNEAQ (reference sequence). CDR3 protein: CASSLGTVGNTIYF. In nucleotides, the CDR3 is TGTGCCAGCAGCTTGGGGACAGTTGGAAACACCATATATTTT.

The chain's CDR3 is CASSQTTPLSSYNSPLHF. DNA of the CDR3: TGTGCCAGCAGCCAAACAACACCGTTAAGCTCCTATAATTCACCCCTCCACTTT. This sequence joins TRBV27 and TRBJ1-6, with unresolved D. The germline gives CDR1 MNHEY, CDR2 SMNVEV (reference sequence). V was clipped by 6 bases and J by 0 bases, with 18 bases between them. This CDR3 is built from 18 residues.

The chain has TRBV27 and TRBJ2-1, with TRBD1 identical over 9 bases. V dropped 5 bases and J dropped 9; count of bases not matched to a gene: 8. The CDR3 runs 14 residues. Germline-derived CDR1 and CDR2 are MNHEY and SMNVEV (reference sequence). The CDR3 is CASSPWTGAAEQFF. Here the CDR3 DNA reads TGTGCCAGCAGTCCCTGGACAGGGGCCGCTGAGCAGTTCTTC.

This clone was counted only a few times. The chain uses TRBV3-1 (or the pseudogene TRBV3-2) and TRBJ1-3, with TRBD1 matching 10 bases. Germline CDR1 is LGHDT and CDR2 is YNNKEL (reference sequence). The junction had 6 bases not matched to a gene; V was cut back by 4 bases and J by 9 bases. The CDR3 runs to 14 residues. CDR3 in amino acids: CASSRPGQGSTIYF. The CDR3, as DNA: TGTGCCAGCAGCCGCCCGGGACAGGGGAGCACCATATATTTT.

This clone was counted ten times or more. The genes are TRBV4-1 and TRBJ2-2; 10 nucleotides line up with TRBD1. The CDR3 totals 17 residues. The junction had 11 bases not matched to a gene; V was cut back by 6 bases and J by 4 bases. Germline-derived CDR1 and CDR2 are MGHRA and YSYEKL. The CDR3 nucleotides are TGCGCCAGCAGTTCTCTCTGGGACAGGGGCTCCACCGGGGAGCTGTTTTTT. Encoded protein: CASSSLWDRGSTGELFF.

The table lists this clone with a few counts. The chain has TRBV6-2 or TRBV6-3 and TRBJ1-6; perhaps TRBD1 as D (6 bases). The CDR3 is 14 residues long. The V gene lost 2 bases and the J gene lost 7 bases, with 9 bases spanning the gap. Germline assignment: CDR1 MNHEY and CDR2 SVGEGT. CDR3 nucleotides: TGTGCCAGCAGTTACGGGCAGGGGAATTCACCCCTCCACTTT. Its protein product is CASSYGQGNSPLHF.

The count of this clone is one. The rearrangement links TRBV6-4 to TRBJ2-5; 11 bases are shared with TRBD2. The germline CDR1 and CDR2 sequences are MRHNA and SNTAGT. The CDR3 has 16 residues. J lost 4 bases, V lost 6 bases, and 10 bases had no gene match. CDR3 region: CASRALLAGGIETQYF. The CDR3 DNA reads TGTGCCAGCAGGGCCCTTCTAGCGGGGGGAATAGAGACCCAGTACTTC.

This chain links TRBV4-3 with TRBJ1-6, with D unresolved. Germline V gene data show CDR1 as LGHNA and CDR2 as YSLEER. This CDR3 spans 16 amino acids. Trimming took off 0 bases at V and 11 bases at J, with 17 bases between the two ends. CDR3 loop: CASSQEVGSVWAPLHF. In nucleotides, the CDR3 is TGCGCCAGCAGCCAAGAGGTTGGTAGCGTTTGGGCACCCCTCCACTTT.

The gene calls are TRBV27 and TRBJ2-7; 7 bases map to TRBD1. Trimming at V came to 4 bases and at J to 3 bases, leaving 18 bases not matched to a gene. CDR3 length: 18 amino acids. CDR1 is MNHEY, CDR2 SMNVEV, per germline (reference sequence). This chain's CDR3 is CASSSTLRDSGLNYEQYF. DNA for the CDR3: TGTGCCAGCAGTTCAACACTCCGGGACAGCGGCTTGAACTACGAGCAGTACTTC.

Only a few counts were recorded for this clone. The chain joins TRBV7-8 to TRBJ1-6; D is unresolved. The V and J ends lost 4 bases and 6 bases respectively, with 13 bases between them. In germline, CDR1 is SGHVS, CDR2 FQNEAQ. The CDR3 covers 15 residues. In DNA, the CDR3 is TGTGCCAGCAGCTCTACGGGAGGGTCTAATTCACCCCTCCACTTT. This sequence encodes CASSSTGGSNSPLHF.

The chain is built from TRBV5-1 and TRBJ1-4; D possibly corresponds to TRBD1 (5 bases). The CDR3 is made up of 13 amino acids. The ends were cut back, 3 bases at V and 7 bases at J, with 10 bases in the middle. Germline V gene lookup returns CDR1 SGHRS and CDR2 YFSETQ. The CDR3 is CASSSDTLEKLFF. CDR3 DNA: TGCGCCAGCAGCTCGGACACCCTTGAAAAACTGTTTTTT.

This sequence joins TRBV28 and TRBJ1-2; 8 positions match TRBD1. The V segment lost 3 bases and the J segment 5 bases; nucleotides outside the gene matches: 8. CDR3 size: 15 residues. The germline V gene has CDR1 MDHEN and CDR2 SYDVKM. This CDR3 reads CASSFPDRGGYGYTF. CDR3 nucleotides: TGTGCCAGCAGTTTCCCCGACAGGGGAGGGTATGGCTACACCTTC.

This sequence joins TRBV28 and TRBJ1-2; no clear D. The CDR3 sequence is 13 residues long. Trimming removed 6 bases from V and 4 bases from J, with 12 bases in between. The germline CDR1 and CDR2 sequences are MDHEN and SYDVKM. CDR3 sequence: CASSSLDFYGYTF. The CDR3 DNA reads as TGTGCCAGCAGCTCCTTGGACTTCTATGGCTACACCTTC.

The gene calls are TRBV5-1 and TRBJ1-2, with D unresolved. CDR1 is SGHRS and CDR2 is YFSETQ in the germline V gene. The germline V and J ends were trimmed by 2 bases and 8 bases, with 13 bases remaining between them. This CDR3 spans 13 amino acids. The CDR3 nucleotides are TGCGCCAGCAGCTTTGACGGGTCGGCAGGCTACACCTTC. Translation gives CASSFDGSAGYTF.

The genes are TRBV5-4 and TRBJ2-3; D may be TRBD2 (7 bases). This CDR3 contains 17 residues. With 5 bases removed from V and 2 bases from J, the gap between germline ends came to 21 bases. The V gene's germline CDR1 is SGHNT and CDR2 YYREEE (reference sequence). The CDR3 is CASRGGAGETYTDTQYF. In DNA, the CDR3 is TGTGCCAGCAGGGGGGGGGCTGGCGAAACTTACACAGATACGCAGTATTTT.

In the case of this clone: Other DNA sequences within the sample encode an identical CDR3. CDR3 bases: TGTGCCAGCAGCGTAGTGGGTGGAGAGGGCACAGATACGCAGTATTTT. Its protein is CASSVVGGEGTDTQYF. The rearrangement uses TRBV9 and TRBJ2-3; D unclear. Trimming cost V 0 bases and J 1 base, with 12 bases left between them. Germline CDR1 and CDR2: SGDLS and YYNGEE. CDR3 length: 16 residues.

The CDR3: CASSIYAGQETQYF. For the CDR3, the DNA is TGTGCCAGTAGTATCTATGCGGGCCAAGAGACCCAGTACTTC. V usage is TRBV19 and J usage is TRBJ2-5, with D tentatively TRBD2 (5 bases). The CDR3 runs to 14 residues. Trimming removed 3 bases at V and 1 base at J, with 9 bases between. From germline, CDR1 is LNHDA and CDR2 SQIVND (reference sequence).

This clone was detected a few times. V and J are TRBV5-5 and TRBJ2-7; 8 nucleotides match TRBD1. Germline assignment: CDR1 SGHKS and CDR2 YYEKEE (reference sequence). With 5 bases clipped from V and 3 bases from J, the junction kept 7 bases outside the gene matches. The CDR3 sequence is 14 residues long. In DNA form, the CDR3 reads TGTGCCAGCAGGCCCTGGACAGGGTTCTACGAGCAGTACTTC. Translation: CASRPWTGFYEQYF.

Written as DNA, the CDR3 is TGTGCCAGTAGTATAGCAGGCGGGGGGGCACATGAGCAGTTCTTC. It encodes CASSIAGGGAHEQFF. V is TRBV19 and J is TRBJ2-1; 9 bases are shared with TRBD2. Germline CDR1 reads LNHDA; CDR2 reads SQIVND (reference sequence). J was trimmed by 8 bases and V by 1 base; bases with no gene match: 6. The CDR3 length is 15 residues. The complete variable domain, with remaining parts taken from reference TRBV19 and TRBJ2-1, reads DGGITQSPKYLFRKEGQNVTLSCEQNLNHDAMYWYRQDPGQGLRLIYYSQIVNDFQKGDIAEGYSVSREKKESFPLTVTSAQKNPTAFYLCASSIAGGGAHEQFFGPGTRLTVL.

Regarding this clone: The same CDR3 arises from other DNA sequences in this sample as well. The chain recombines TRBV7-8 with TRBJ1-2, with 7 bases identical to TRBD1. The trim removed 3 bases at V and 5 bases at J, leaving 6 bases unmatched. Germline-derived CDR1 and CDR2 are SGHVS and FQNEAQ. The CDR3 is 14 residues long. CDR3 sequence: CASSLDPGGYGYTF. The CDR3 DNA sequence: TGTGCCAGCAGCTTGGACCCAGGGGGATATGGCTACACCTTC.

The CDR3 spells CASSIGHTDTQYF. The CDR3 region has the DNA TGTGCCAGTAGTATAGGTCACACAGATACGCAGTATTTT. The chain has TRBV19 and TRBJ2-3; D not resolved. The CDR3 consists of 13 residues. The germline V and J ends were trimmed by 1 base and 2 bases, with 4 bases remaining between them. CDR1 and CDR2 (germline): LNHDA, SQIVND (reference sequence).

The chain combines TRBV5-6 with TRBJ1-1, with D possibly TRBD1 on 6 matching bases. The CDR3 is 14 residues long. Germline V gene lookup returns CDR1 SGHDT and CDR2 YYEEEE. V gave up 4 bases and J gave up 5 bases, with 15 bases separating them. The CDR3 region is CASSQTQGATEAFF. CDR3 coding DNA: TGTGCCAGCAGCCAAACACAGGGTGCGACTGAAGCTTTCTTT.

The J gene is TRBJ2-1, the V gene TRBV29-1, with a tentative D call TRBD2 (5 bases). Trimming shortened V by 3 bases and J by 6 bases, and 12 bases separated the two germline ends. The CDR3 consists of 13 residues. Per the germline V gene, CDR1 is SQVTM and CDR2 is ANQGSEA. Here the CDR3 DNA reads TGCAGCGTTGAGCCGAGGGCCTCCAATGAGCAGTTCTTC. Translating it yields CSVEPRASNEQFF.

In DNA form, the CDR3 reads TGTGCCAGCAGATGGTCGACACTCGATGGCTACACCTTC. Translation: CASRWSTLDGYTF. The chain couples TRBV2 to TRBJ1-2, with unresolved D. Between the trimmed V and J ends, which lost 6 bases and 6 bases, there was a span of 14 bases. Germline V gives CDR1 SNHLY, CDR2 FYNNEI. The CDR3 has 13 residues.

The CDR3 coding sequence is TGTGCCAGCAGCTGGGGGACAGTCACCGGGGAGCTGTTTTTT. Translation gives CASSWGTVTGELFF. J is TRBJ2-2 and V is TRBV5-6; 7 positions match TRBD1. Germline CDR1 reads SGHDT; CDR2 reads YYEEEE. After removal of 3 bases from V and 4 bases from J, the junction contained 3 bases not matched to a gene. The CDR3 has 14 amino acids.